The entry that follows covers one T cell receptor beta chain sequence. The data stem from a study of blood T cell repertoires in COVID-19. Study-level background: Donors in the United States, Italy and Spain gave samples during acute or convalescent COVID-19.

V dropped 4 bases and J dropped 4 bases, with 14 bases sitting between them. Germline values: CDR1 SGHRS, CDR2 YFSETQ. This CDR3 spans 14 amino acids. The protocol was immunoSEQ multiplex PCR, while the TCRdb copy is restricted to in-frame clones and leaves out a portion. Here the sample spans 200,000 to 250,000 clones, 84% being singletons. The clonotype was recovered from a man aged 50-59 years with active or convalescent COVID-19. What was sequenced was peripheral blood. The rearrangement joins TRBV5-1 to TRBJ2-5; D may be TRBD2 (5 bases). The CDR3 sequence is CASSPRVSSETQYF. CDR3 in DNA: TGCGCCAGCAGCCCGAGGGTGTCGTCAGAGACCCAGTACTTC.